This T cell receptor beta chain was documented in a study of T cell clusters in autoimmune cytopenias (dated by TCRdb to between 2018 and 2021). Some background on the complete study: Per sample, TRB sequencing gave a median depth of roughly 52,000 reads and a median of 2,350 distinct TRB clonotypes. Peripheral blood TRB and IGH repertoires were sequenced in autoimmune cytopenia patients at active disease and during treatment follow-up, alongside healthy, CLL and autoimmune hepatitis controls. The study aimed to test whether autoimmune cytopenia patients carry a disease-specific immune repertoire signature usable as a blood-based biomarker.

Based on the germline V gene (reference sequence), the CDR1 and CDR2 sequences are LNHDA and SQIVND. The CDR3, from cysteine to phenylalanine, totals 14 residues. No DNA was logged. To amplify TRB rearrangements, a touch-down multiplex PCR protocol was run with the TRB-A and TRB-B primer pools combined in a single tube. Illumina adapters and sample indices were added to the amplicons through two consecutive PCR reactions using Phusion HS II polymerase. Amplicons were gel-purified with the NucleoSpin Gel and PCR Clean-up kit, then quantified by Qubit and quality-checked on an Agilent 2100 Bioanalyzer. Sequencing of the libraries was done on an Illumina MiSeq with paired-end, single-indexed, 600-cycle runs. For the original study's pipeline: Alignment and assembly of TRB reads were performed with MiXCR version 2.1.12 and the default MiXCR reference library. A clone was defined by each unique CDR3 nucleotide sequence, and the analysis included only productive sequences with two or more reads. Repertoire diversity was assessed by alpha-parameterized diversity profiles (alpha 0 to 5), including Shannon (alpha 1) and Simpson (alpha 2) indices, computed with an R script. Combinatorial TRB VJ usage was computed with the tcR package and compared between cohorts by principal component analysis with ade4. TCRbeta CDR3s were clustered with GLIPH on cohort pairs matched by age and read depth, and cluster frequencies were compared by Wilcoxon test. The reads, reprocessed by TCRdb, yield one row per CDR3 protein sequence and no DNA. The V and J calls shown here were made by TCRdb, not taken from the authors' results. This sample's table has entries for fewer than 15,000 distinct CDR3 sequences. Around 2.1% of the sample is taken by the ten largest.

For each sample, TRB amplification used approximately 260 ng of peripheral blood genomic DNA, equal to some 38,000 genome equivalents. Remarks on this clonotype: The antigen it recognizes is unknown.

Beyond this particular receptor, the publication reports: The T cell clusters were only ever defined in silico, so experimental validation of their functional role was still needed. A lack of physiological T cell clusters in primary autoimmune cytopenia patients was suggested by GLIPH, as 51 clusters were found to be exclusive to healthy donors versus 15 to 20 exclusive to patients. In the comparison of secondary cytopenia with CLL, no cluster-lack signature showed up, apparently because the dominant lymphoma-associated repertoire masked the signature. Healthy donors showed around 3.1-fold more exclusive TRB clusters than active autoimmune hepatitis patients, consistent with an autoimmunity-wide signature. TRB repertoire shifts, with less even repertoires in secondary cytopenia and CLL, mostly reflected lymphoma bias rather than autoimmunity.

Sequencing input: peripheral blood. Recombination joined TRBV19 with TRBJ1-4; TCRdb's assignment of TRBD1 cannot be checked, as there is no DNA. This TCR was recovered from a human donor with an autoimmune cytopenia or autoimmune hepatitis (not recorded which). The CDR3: CASSTRQGNEKLFF.